Listed here are 6 T cell receptor beta chains from one sample, sequenced in a study of shared clonotypes between healthy human individuals (dated by TCRdb to the early 2020s). The library came from the immunoSEQ multiplex PCR assay. TCRdb retrieved this table from immuneACCESS and kept in-frame rearrangements only. Not all clones are present; in checked studies, unresolved V genes account for under half, and no reason is known for the remainder. Here the sample has approximately 980,000 clones; more than 75% occur a single time. The ten largest clones take up 1.5% of the sample. Specimen: memory CD4+ T cells sorted from blood. Per the publication, the cell subset or site label means: CD45RA-negative fraction. The receptors come from a man younger than 30 in good health.

The J gene is TRBJ2-3, the V gene TRBV19, with TRBD2 matching over 7 bases. From germline, CDR1 is LNHDA and CDR2 SQIVND (reference sequence). J gave up 2 bases and V 0 bases, and 2 bases lay outside the gene matches. The CDR3 extends over 15 amino acids. CDR3 nucleotide sequence: TGTGCCAGTAGTATAGATCGGGGGGTCACAGATACGCAGTATTTT. Protein sequence: CASSIDRGVTDTQYF.

This clone is a singleton in its sample. The rearrangement joins TRBV15 to TRBJ1-5, with TRBD1 as a possible D gene (5 bases). V dropped 3 bases and J dropped 8 bases, with 17 bases sitting between them. The CDR3 has 15 amino acids. Per germline, CDR1 LNHNV and CDR2 YYDKDF (reference sequence). In nucleotides, the CDR3 is TGTGCCACCAGCAGGAGACACGGGGCGTTTGAGCCCCAGCATTTT. Translating it yields CATSRRHGAFEPQHF.

V and J are TRBV2 and TRBJ2-1, with D possibly called TRBD1 or TRBD2 (6 bases each). CDR3 length: 14 amino acids. Trimming shortened V by 7 bases and J by 4 bases, and 14 bases separated the two germline ends. Germline V gene lookup returns CDR1 SNHLY and CDR2 FYNNEI. As DNA, the CDR3 is TGTGCCAGCACCCCCGGGGGCGGATACAATGAGCAGTTCTTC. It specifies CASTPGGGYNEQFF.

This clone was counted only a few times. The chain carries TRBV19 and TRBJ1-2; TRBD1 aligns across 7 bases. The CDR3 is 13 residues long. Losses at the gene ends were 4 bases for V and 2 bases for J; bases not matched to a gene: 1. Germline lookup yields CDR1 LNHDA and CDR2 SQIVND (reference sequence). In DNA, the CDR3 is TGTGCCAGTAGTAGGGGACAGAACTATGGCTACACCTTC. As protein: CASSRGQNYGYTF. The variable domain in full, completed from reference TRBV19 and TRBJ1-2, reads DGGITQSPKYLFRKEGQNVTLSCEQNLNHDAMYWYRQDPGQGLRLIYYSQIVNDFQKGDIAEGYSVSREKKESFPLTVTSAQKNPTAFYLCASSRGQNYGYTFGSGTRLTVV.

The CDR3 DNA sequence: TGTGCCAGCAGTTTCCTTGGACTGACTAATGAAAAACTGTTTTTT. Translated, it gives CASSFLGLTNEKLFF. The rearrangement joins TRBV28 to TRBJ1-4; D remains unclear. Between the trimmed V and J ends, which lost 3 bases and 2 bases, there was a span of 10 bases. The V gene's germline CDR1 is MDHEN and CDR2 SYDVKM. This CDR3 has 15 amino acids.

This clone was seen just once. The chain joins TRBV15 to TRBJ2-3; D might be TRBD1 (6 bases). This CDR3 has 15 residues. Germline assignment: CDR1 LNHNV and CDR2 YYDKDF (reference sequence). V lost 6 bases and J 2 bases, leaving 15 bases between the germline ends. The DNA of the CDR3 is TGTGCCACCAGTCAACAGGGTTCCCACACAGATACGCAGTATTTT. It yields the protein CATSQQGSHTDTQYF.